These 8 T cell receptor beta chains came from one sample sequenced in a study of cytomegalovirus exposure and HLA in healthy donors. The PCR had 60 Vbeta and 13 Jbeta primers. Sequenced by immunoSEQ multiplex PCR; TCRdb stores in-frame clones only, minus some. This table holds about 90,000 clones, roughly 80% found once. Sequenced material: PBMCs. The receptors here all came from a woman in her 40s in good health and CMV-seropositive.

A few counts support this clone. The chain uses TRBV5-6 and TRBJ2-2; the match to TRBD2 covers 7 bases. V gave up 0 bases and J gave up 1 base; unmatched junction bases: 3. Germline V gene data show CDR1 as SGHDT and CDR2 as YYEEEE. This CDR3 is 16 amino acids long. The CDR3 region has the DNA TGTGCCAGCAGCTTGGCCCTAGCGGAGAACACCGGGGAGCTGTTTTTT. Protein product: CASSLALAENTGELFF.

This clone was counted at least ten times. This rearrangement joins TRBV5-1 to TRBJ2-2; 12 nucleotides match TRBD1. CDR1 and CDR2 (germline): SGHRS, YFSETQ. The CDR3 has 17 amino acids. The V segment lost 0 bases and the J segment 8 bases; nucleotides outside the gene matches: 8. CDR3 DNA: TGCGCCAGCAGCTTGGTTCCCGGGACAGGGGGCCTAGGGGAGCTGTTTTTT. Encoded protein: CASSLVPGTGGLGELFF.

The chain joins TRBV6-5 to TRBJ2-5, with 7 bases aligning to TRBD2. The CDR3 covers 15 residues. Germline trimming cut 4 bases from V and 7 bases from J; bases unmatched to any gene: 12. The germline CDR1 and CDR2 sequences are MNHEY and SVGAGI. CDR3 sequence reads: CASSWGGSTPRTQYF. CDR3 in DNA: TGTGCCAGCAGTTGGGGGGGTTCGACGCCGCGGACCCAGTACTTC.

The CDR3 DNA sequence: TGCGCCAGCAGCCAGATCGAGCAGGGCCCATGGGGCTACACCTTC. Residues: CASSQIEQGPWGYTF. This chain joins TRBV4-3 and TRBJ1-2, with D perhaps TRBD1 (5 bases). Trimming pared 3 bases from V and 8 bases from J, leaving 19 bases between. This CDR3 is 15 amino acids long. The germline V gene encodes CDR1 LGHNA and CDR2 YSLEER.

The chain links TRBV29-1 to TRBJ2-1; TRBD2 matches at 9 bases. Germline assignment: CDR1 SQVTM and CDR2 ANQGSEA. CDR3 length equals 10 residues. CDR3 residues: CASGNNEQFF. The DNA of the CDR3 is TGCGCTAGCGGGAACAATGAGCAGTTCTTC.

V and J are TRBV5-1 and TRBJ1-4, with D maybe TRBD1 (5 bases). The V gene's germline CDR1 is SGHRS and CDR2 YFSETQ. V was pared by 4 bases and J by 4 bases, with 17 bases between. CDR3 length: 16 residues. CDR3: CASSLASGGVNEKLFF. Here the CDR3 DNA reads TGCGCCAGCAGCCTTGCCTCCGGGGGGGTTAATGAAAAACTGTTTTTT. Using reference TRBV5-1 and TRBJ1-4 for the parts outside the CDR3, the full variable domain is KAGVTQTPRYLIKTRGQQVTLSCSPISGHRSVSWYQQTPGQGLQFLFEYFSETQRNKGNFPGRFSGRQFSNSRSEMNVSTLELGDSALYLCASSLASGGVNEKLFFGSGTQLSVL.

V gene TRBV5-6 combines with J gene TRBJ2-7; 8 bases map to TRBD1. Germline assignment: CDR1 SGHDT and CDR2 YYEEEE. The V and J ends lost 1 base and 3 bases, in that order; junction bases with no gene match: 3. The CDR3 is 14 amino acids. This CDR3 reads CASSLQGASYEQYF. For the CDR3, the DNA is TGTGCCAGCAGCTTGCAGGGGGCAAGCTACGAGCAGTACTTC.

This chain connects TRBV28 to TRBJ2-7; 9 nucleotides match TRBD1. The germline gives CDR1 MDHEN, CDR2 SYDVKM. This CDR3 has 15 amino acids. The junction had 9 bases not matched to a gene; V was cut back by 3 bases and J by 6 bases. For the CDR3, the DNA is TGTGCCAGCAGTTTGAGGGACAGGGCTATTGGCGAGCAGTACTTC. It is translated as CASSLRDRAIGEQYF.